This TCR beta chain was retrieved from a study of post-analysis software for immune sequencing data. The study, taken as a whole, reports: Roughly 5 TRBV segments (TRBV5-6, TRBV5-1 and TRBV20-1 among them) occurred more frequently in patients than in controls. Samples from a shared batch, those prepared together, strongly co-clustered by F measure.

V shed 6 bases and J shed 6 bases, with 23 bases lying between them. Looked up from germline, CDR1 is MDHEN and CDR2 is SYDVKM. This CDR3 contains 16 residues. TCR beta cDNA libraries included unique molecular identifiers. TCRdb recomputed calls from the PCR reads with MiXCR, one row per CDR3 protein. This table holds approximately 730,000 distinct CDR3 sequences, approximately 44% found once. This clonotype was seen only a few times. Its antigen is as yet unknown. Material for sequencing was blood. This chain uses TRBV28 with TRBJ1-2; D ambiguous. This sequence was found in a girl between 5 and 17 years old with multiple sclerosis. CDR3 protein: CASSQVGLPISHGYTF. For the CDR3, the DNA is TGTGCCAGCAGCCAGGTGGGCTTACCAATCAGCCATGGCTACACCTTC.